This TCR beta chain was identified during a study of control samples from healthy donors and cancer patients. This clone was observed a single time. Produced via immunoSEQ multiplex PCR; TCRdb's table is partial and in-frame only. This table holds around 120,000 clones, approximately 90% found once. Germline loops: CDR1 MNHEY, CDR2 SMNVEV (reference sequence). Trimming pared 1 base from V and 3 bases from J, leaving 13 bases between. There are 15 residues in the CDR3. What was sequenced was blood. This receptor was taken from a man aged 35 to 55 in good health. V and J are TRBV27 and TRBJ2-7; possibly TRBD1 or TRBD2 for D (5 bases each). CDR3 sequence reads: CASSLWAGRNYEQYF. CDR3 DNA: TGTGCCAGCAGTTTATGGGCAGGGAGAAACTACGAGCAGTACTTC.